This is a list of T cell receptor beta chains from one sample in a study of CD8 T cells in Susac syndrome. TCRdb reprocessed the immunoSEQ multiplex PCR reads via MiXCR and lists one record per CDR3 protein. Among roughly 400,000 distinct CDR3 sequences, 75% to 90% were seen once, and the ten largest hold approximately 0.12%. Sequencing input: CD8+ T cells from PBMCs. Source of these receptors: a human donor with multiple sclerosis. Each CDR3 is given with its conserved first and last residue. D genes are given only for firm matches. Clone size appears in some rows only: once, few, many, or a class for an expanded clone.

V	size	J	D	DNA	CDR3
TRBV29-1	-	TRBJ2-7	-	TGCAGCGTTGAAGAGAGCGGAGGGCCGCACTCCTACGAGCAGTACTTC	CSVEESGGPHSYEQYF
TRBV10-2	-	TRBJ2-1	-	TGCGCCAGCAGAACCAGAAGGGATGAGCAGTTCTTC	CASRTRRDEQFF
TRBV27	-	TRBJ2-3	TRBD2	TGTGCCAGCAGTTTGGCTAGCGGGGGGTACACAGATACGCAGTATTTT	CASSLASGGYTDTQYF
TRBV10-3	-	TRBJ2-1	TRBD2	TGTGCCATCAGTGATTTACGACTAGCGGAGTACAATGAGCAGTTCTTC	CAISDLRLAEYNEQFF
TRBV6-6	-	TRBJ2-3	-	TGTGCCAGCTCTCCGGCGGGGATCACAGATACGCAGTATTTT	CASSPAGITDTQYF
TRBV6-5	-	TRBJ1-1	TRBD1	TGTGCCAGCAGCAAGGACAGGGGAAGGACTGAAGCTTTCTTT	CASSKDRGRTEAFF
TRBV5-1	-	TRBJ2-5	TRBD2	TGCGCCAGCAGCTCTCTAGCGGGAAGCCCGATTCCCCAAGAGACCCAGTACTTC	CASSSLAGSPIPQETQYF
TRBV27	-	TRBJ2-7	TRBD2	TGTGCCAGCGGGCCATGGGAGGGCTACGAGCAGTACTTC	CASGPWEGYEQYF
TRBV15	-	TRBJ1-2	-	TGTGCCACCAGCAGAGCACCCGGCTCGCCCTATGGCTACACCTTC	CATSRAPGSPYGYTF
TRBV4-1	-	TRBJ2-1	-	TGCGCCAGCAGCCAGCCAGGGGAGAATGAGCAGTTCTTC	CASSQPGENEQFF
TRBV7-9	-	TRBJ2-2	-	TGTGCCAGCAGTTATCAGGGTACCGGGGAGCTGTTTTTT	CASSYQGTGELFF
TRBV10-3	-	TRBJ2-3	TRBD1	TGTGCCATCAGTGGCGGACAGGGGGCCTCTGCGCAGTATTTT	CAISGGQGASAQYF
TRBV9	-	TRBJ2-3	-	TGTGCCAGCAGCGTAACAGGGACAGATACGCAGTATTTT	CASSVTGTDTQYF
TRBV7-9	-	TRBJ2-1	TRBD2	TGTGCCAGCAGCGCGGGGGTTTATGAGCAGTTCTTC	CASSAGVYEQFF
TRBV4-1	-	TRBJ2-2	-	TGCGCCAGCAGCCAAACAGCATACTCGAACACCGGGGAGCTGTTTTTT	CASSQTAYSNTGELFF
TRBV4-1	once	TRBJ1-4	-	TGCGCCAGCAGCCAAGAACGTGAAAAACTGTTTTTT	CASSQEREKLFF
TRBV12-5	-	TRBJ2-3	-	TGTGCTAGTGGTCTGTTCCGGGATAGCACAGATACGCAGTATTTT	CASGLFRDSTDTQYF
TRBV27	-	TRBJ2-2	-	TGTGCCAGCAGCGAACAGACAGTTTGGTCAGCGGGGGAGCTGTTTTTT	CASSEQTVWSAGELFF
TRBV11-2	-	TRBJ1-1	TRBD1	TGTGCCAGCAGCCCGGGGGGGACAGGGGCGGTCTCTGAAGCTTTCTTT	CASSPGGTGAVSEAFF
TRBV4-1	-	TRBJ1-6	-	TGCGCCAGCAGCCAAGATAGGCCAGATTATAATTCACCCCTCCACTTT	CASSQDRPDYNSPLHF
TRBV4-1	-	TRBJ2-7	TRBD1	TGCGCCAGCAGCCAAAGTTGGACAGGGGACTACGAGCAGTACTTC	CASSQSWTGDYEQYF
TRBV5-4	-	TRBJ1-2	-	TGTGCCAGCAGCTTGATGGGGTTTTCCTATGGCTACACCTTC	CASSLMGFSYGYTF
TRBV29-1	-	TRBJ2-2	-	TGCAGCGTCGTTGCGGACGGGAACACCGGGGAGCTGTTTTTT	CSVVADGNTGELFF
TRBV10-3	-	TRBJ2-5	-	TGTGCCATCAGTGAGTCGAAGGAGACCCAGTACTTC	CAISESKETQYF
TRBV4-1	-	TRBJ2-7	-	TGCGCCAGCAGCCGACATTTAGCCTACGAGCAGTACTTC	CASSRHLAYEQYF
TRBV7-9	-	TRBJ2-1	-	TGTGCCAGCATCGACGGCAATGAGCAGTTCTTC	CASIDGNEQFF
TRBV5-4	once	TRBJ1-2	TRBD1	TGTGCCAGCAGCGTCGGGACAGGGGTTACCTATGGCTACACCTTC	CASSVGTGVTYGYTF
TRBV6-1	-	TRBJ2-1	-	TGTGCCAGCAGTGAAGTCGGGGGAACCTACAATGAGCAGTTCTTC	CASSEVGGTYNEQFF
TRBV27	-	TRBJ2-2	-	TGTGCCAGCAGTTCCCCGGGAACCGGGGAGCTGTTTTTT	CASSSPGTGELFF
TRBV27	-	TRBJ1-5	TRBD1	TGTGCCAGCAGTTTATCAGGACAGGGGGTAGGAAGCAATCAGCCCCAGCATTTT	CASSLSGQGVGSNQPQHF
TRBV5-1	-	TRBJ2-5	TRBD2	TGCGCCAGCAGCTCGCTAGCGGGAGGGCCCAGCAAGGAGACCCAGTACTTC	CASSSLAGGPSKETQYF
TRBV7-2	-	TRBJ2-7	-	TGTGCCAGCAGCCCGGGACTTTACCCCCACGAGCAGTACTTC	CASSPGLYPHEQYF
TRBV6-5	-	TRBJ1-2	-	TGTGCCAGCAGTTACTCACCGGGAGGGAACTATGGCTACACCTTC	CASSYSPGGNYGYTF
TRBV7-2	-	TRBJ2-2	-	TGTGCCAGCAGCTTATTTGTCGGCTTGAACACCGGGGAGCTGTTTTTT	CASSLFVGLNTGELFF
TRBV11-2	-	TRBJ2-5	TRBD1	TGTGCCAGCAGCGTTCCGGGACAGGGGGACGGGCAGTACTTC	CASSVPGQGDGQYF
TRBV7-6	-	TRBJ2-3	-	TGTGCCAGCAGCAGCTTCCTATCAGATACGCAGTATTTT	CASSSFLSDTQYF
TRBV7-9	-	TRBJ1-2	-	TGTGCCAGCAGCTTAGAGGACGGCGAAAACTATGGCTACACCTTC	CASSLEDGENYGYTF
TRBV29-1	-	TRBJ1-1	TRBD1	TGCAGCGCCGACAAAACAGGGGGCACTGAAGCTTTCTTT	CSADKTGGTEAFF
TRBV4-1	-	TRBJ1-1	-	TGCGCCAGCAGCCAAGGGGAGGGGAACACTGAAGCTTTCTTT	CASSQGEGNTEAFF
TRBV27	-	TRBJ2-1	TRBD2	TGTGCCAGCAGTGTAGGGACTAGCGGGAGGAATGAGCAGTTCTTC	CASSVGTSGRNEQFF
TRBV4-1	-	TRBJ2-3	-	TGCGCCAGCAGCCAATCCTCAGATACGCAGTATTTT	CASSQSSDTQYF
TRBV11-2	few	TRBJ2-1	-	TGTGCCAGCAGCATCCATGAGCAGTTCTTC	CASSIHEQFF
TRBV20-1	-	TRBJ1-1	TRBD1	TGCAGTGCGAACCTATGGACAGGTGACGGCCCCTTCCAAACCACCGACACTGAAGCTTTCTTT	CSANLWTGDGPFQTTDTEAFF
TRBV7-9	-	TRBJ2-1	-	TGTGCCAGCACCCAAGACCCACCCTCCTACAATGAGCAGTTCTTC	CASTQDPPSYNEQFF
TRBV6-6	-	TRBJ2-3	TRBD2	TGTGCCAGCAGTTTGTGGGGGGGGACAGATACGCAGTATTTT	CASSLWGGTDTQYF
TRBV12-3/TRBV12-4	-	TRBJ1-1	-	TGTGCCAGCAGTTTAGTCGGGCTGGTAGCAGGGTCGTCTTATGAAGCTTTCTTT	CASSLVGLVAGSSYEAFF
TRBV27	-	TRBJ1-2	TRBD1	TGTGCCAGCAGTTTCTTCTCTACAGGGGGCGGTGGCTACACCTTC	CASSFFSTGGGGYTF